This TCR beta chain was sequenced for a study of follicular helper T cells after annual influenza vaccination. At the level of the study: Some donors were sampled over the 2013-2014, 2014-2015 and 2015-2016 vaccinations.

The time point is: 2015-2016 season, pre-vaccination. The data were produced by immunoSEQ multiplex PCR, yet TCRdb's version contains in-frame clones alone and is incomplete. Of more than 9,500 clones in the sample, 60% to 80% were seen once. Germline loops: CDR1 SGDLS, CDR2 YYNGEE. V dropped 0 bases and J dropped 7 bases, with 5 bases sitting between them. This CDR3 is built from 13 residues. This TCR came from an adult who received the influenza vaccine. The rearrangement links TRBV9 to TRBJ1-6; D ambiguous. This material consisted of CXCR5+ CD38- circulating T follicular helper cells from blood, taken on the day of influenza vaccination. Subset defined: circulating Tfh, non-naive CD4+CXCR5+PD-1+ (ICOS+CD38+ or ICOS-CD38-). The CDR3 spells CASSVGGNSPLHF. DNA for the CDR3: TGTGCCAGCAGCGTAGGGGGAAATTCACCCCTCCACTTT.